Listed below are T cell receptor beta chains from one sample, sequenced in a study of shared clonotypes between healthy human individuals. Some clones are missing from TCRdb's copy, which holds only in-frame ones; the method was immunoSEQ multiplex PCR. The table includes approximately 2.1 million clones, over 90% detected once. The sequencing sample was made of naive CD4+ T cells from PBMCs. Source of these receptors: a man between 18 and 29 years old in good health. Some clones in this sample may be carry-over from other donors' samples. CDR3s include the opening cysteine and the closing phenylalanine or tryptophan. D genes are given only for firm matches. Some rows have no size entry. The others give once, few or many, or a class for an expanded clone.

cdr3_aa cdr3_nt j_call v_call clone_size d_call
CASNEGPATNEKLFF TGTGCCAGCAATGAGGGGCCAGCAACTAATGAAAAACTGTTTTTT TRBJ1-4 TRBV5-4 . .
CAISDEGSGANVLTF TGTGCCATCAGTGATGAGGGGTCTGGGGCCAACGTCCTGACTTTC TRBJ2-6 TRBV10-3 . .
CASRPTENYGYTF TGTGCCAGCAGACCGACAGAGAACTATGGCTACACCTTC TRBJ1-2 TRBV6-5 . .
CATRLGRGYGYTF TGCGCCACTCGCCTTGGACGCGGCTATGGCTACACCTTC TRBJ1-2 TRBV10-2 . .
CASSQRSMRLAGTGELFF TGTGCCAGCAGCCAGCGGTCAATGCGTCTAGCGGGAACCGGGGAGCTGTTTTTT TRBJ2-2 TRBV4-2 . TRBD2
CASSYQPGQAYGYTF TGTGCCAGCAGTTACCAACCGGGACAGGCCTATGGCTACACCTTC TRBJ1-2 TRBV6-5 once TRBD1
CASSLYVSGTETQYF TGTGCCAGCAGTTTATATGTTTCAGGGACTGAGACCCAGTACTTC TRBJ2-5 TRBV27 . .
CAWSGRGRGEQYF TGTGCCTGGAGTGGAAGGGGTAGAGGGGAGCAGTACTTC TRBJ2-7 TRBV30 . .
CASISDFTEAFF TGTGCCAGCATCTCGGACTTCACTGAAGCTTTCTTT TRBJ1-1 TRBV28 . .
CASSLGAGGGYEQYF TGCGCCAGCAGCTTGGGGGCAGGGGGCGGCTACGAGCAGTACTTC TRBJ2-7 TRBV5-1 . TRBD1
CASSLGASTGPNEKLFF TGCGCCAGCAGCTTGGGGGCCTCGACAGGCCCTAATGAAAAACTGTTTTTT TRBJ1-4 TRBV5-1 . .
CASSLAPSGPYNEQFF TGCGCCAGCAGCTTGGCCCCTAGCGGACCATACAATGAGCAGTTCTTC TRBJ2-1 TRBV5-1 . TRBD2
CASSQDLPNYEQYF TGCGCCAGCAGCCAAGATTTACCGAATTACGAGCAGTACTTC TRBJ2-7 TRBV4-3 . .
CASSPPGTENYGYTF TGTGCCAGCAGTCCCCCCGGGACAGAAAACTATGGCTACACCTTC TRBJ1-2 TRBV28 . TRBD1
CASSLAFRAPLGNEQFF TGCGCCAGCAGCTTGGCGTTCCGGGCCCCGTTGGGCAATGAGCAGTTCTTC TRBJ2-1 TRBV5-1 . .
CASSFLGQGVFNEQFF TGTGCCAGCAGTTTCCTAGGACAGGGGGTTTTCAATGAGCAGTTCTTC TRBJ2-1 TRBV27 . TRBD1
CASSWWERGGEQFF TGTGCCAGCAGCTGGTGGGAAAGGGGAGGCGAGCAGTTCTTC TRBJ2-1 TRBV11-2 . .
CASSRLAGVSNEQFF TGTGCCAGCAGTCGTCTAGCGGGGGTGTCCAATGAGCAGTTCTTC TRBJ2-1 TRBV28 . TRBD2
CASSLAGRANTGELFF TGCGCCAGCAGCTTGGCCGGCAGGGCTAACACCGGGGAGCTGTTTTTT TRBJ2-2 TRBV5-1 . .
CASSYSGRGPYNEQFF TGTGCCAGCAGTTACTCCGGGAGGGGCCCCTACAATGAGCAGTTCTTC TRBJ2-1 TRBV6-6 . TRBD2
CASSLGSAGELFF TGTGCCAGCAGCTTAGGGTCGGCCGGGGAGCTGTTTTTT TRBJ2-2 TRBV7-3 . .
CASSTKEGGLSSGLSYEQYF TGCGCCAGCAGCACAAAGGAAGGAGGCTTGTCTAGCGGCCTCTCCTACGAGCAGTACTTC TRBJ2-7 TRBV4-1 . TRBD2
CASSPLRGENEKLFF TGTGCCAGCAGTCCATTAAGGGGGGAGAATGAAAAACTGTTTTTT TRBJ1-4 TRBV28 . .
CASSLADRSNEKLFF TGCGCCAGCAGCTTGGCTGACAGGTCTAATGAAAAACTGTTTTTT TRBJ1-4 TRBV5-1 . .
CASSPHGTGYGYTF TGTGCCAGCAGTCCCCATGGGACAGGCTATGGCTACACCTTC TRBJ1-2 TRBV28 . TRBD1
CASSFIRRGLGYTF TGTGCCAGCAGTTTCATCAGGAGGGGGCTTGGCTACACCTTC TRBJ1-2 TRBV28 . TRBD1
CASSPNRDLYGYTF TGTGCCAGCAGTCCCAACCGGGACCTCTATGGCTACACCTTC TRBJ1-2 TRBV27 . .
CASSFRLMVAGSGNEQFF TGTGCCAGCAGCTTCCGTCTTATGGTGGCGGGAAGCGGGAATGAGCAGTTCTTC TRBJ2-1 TRBV11-2 . .
CASRVRGYEQYF TGTGCCAGCAGGGTTAGGGGTTACGAGCAGTACTTC TRBJ2-7 TRBV28 . .
CASSGGDVRSYNEQFF TGCGCCAGCAGTGGGGGTGATGTTAGGTCCTACAATGAGCAGTTCTTC TRBJ2-1 TRBV5-1 . .
CASSSAWTGVNTGELFF TGTGCCAGCAGCTCGGCCTGGACAGGGGTGAACACCGGGGAGCTGTTTTTT TRBJ2-2 TRBV5-6 . TRBD1
CASGKTQYF TGTGCCAGCGGGAAGACCCAGTACTTC TRBJ2-5 TRBV7-9 . .
CASKPRGGEKLFF TGTGCCAGCAAGCCAAGGGGAGGGGAAAAACTGTTTTTT TRBJ1-4 TRBV2 . .
CASSVRVAGGTGELFF TGTGCCAGCAGCGTCCGAGTAGCGGGCGGGACCGGGGAGCTGTTTTTT TRBJ2-2 TRBV11-2 . TRBD2
CASSAGTGYTDTQYF TGTGCCAGCAGTGCTGGGACAGGGTACACAGATACGCAGTATTTT TRBJ2-3 TRBV28 . TRBD1
CASSPYGGGSNQPQHF TGTGCCAGCTCACCATATGGTGGCGGTAGCAATCAGCCCCAGCATTTT TRBJ1-5 TRBV18 few .
CASSLERGHGELFF TGCGCCAGCAGCTTGGAGAGGGGTCACGGGGAGCTGTTTTTT TRBJ2-2 TRBV5-1 . .
CAWSEAAEQYF TGTGCCTGGAGCGAGGCAGCGGAGCAGTACTTC TRBJ2-7 TRBV30 . .
CASSFSGSSSYEQYF TGTGCCAGCAGCTTTAGCGGGAGCAGCTCCTACGAGCAGTACTTC TRBJ2-7 TRBV7-8 . TRBD2
CAIERVSSYNEQFF TGTGCCATCGAGCGGGTGAGCTCCTACAATGAGCAGTTCTTC TRBJ2-1 TRBV28 . .
CASSGRNQPQHF TGTGCCAGCAGTGGACGCAATCAGCCCCAGCATTTT TRBJ1-5 TRBV2 . .
CASSQEGSSGRNEQFF TGCGCCAGCAGCCAAGAGGGCTCTAGCGGGCGCAATGAGCAGTTCTTC TRBJ2-1 TRBV4-1 . TRBD2